This TCR beta chain was retrieved from a study of cytotoxic CD8 clonotypes in ibrutinib-treated CLL. Study-level results: Clonality increased at ibrutinib response and stayed stable in sustained remission. At progression, however, it fell back toward baseline. For progressing versus sustained-remission patients, sampling times were not the same. The study found baseline clonality above age-matched healthy donors, tracking circulating CD8+ T-cell counts.

Deep sequencing aimed at 1 in 200,000 to 1 in 1 million T cells' resolution. Profiled with immunoSEQ multiplex PCR; TCRdb holds only in-frame clones, not every one. The sample has about 50,000 clones; around 52% are singletons. As to this clone: Its antigen is currently unknown.

Deletions cut 1 base from V and 1 base from J, with 7 bases between. The CDR3 loop spans 14 amino acids. From germline, CDR1 is SGHRS and CDR2 YFSETQ. The rearrangement joins TRBV5-1 to TRBJ2-3, with D hard to call. This receptor was obtained from a human donor with chronic lymphocytic leukemia. The sequenced sample was PBMCs, obtained after 24 months of ibrutinib treatment. The CDR3 protein is CASSLLAGTDTQYF. As DNA, the CDR3 is TGCGCCAGCAGCTTGTTGGCGGGCACAGATACGCAGTATTTT.